These T cell receptor beta chains were read from a single sample in a study of vaccination effects on CD4 cells after COVID-19. Using immunoSEQ multiplex PCR, the repertoire was profiled, and TCRdb retains in-frame clones only, with some absent. The profile shows tens of thousands of clones, about three quarters of them singletons. Their recognized antigens are unknown. The material sequenced was CD4+ T cells from PBMCs cultured with SARS-CoV-2 spike peptides, taken after COVID-19 vaccination. The receptors stem from a human donor who received a COVID-19 vaccine. Some clones in this sample may be carry-over from other donors' samples. The CDR3 runs from the conserved cysteine through the conserved F or W. The order of the fields is CDR3 length, D gene, J gene, clone size, V gene, CDR3 protein, CDR3 DNA. The D gene is left open where the match is weak. Rows may omit the clone size; those that give it use once, few, many or a size class.

18,TRBD2,TRBJ2-1,-,TRBV18,CASSPWTSGGPTYNEQFF,TGTGCCAGCTCACCATGGACTAGCGGGGGCCCGACCTACAATGAGCAGTTCTTC
17,TRBD1,TRBJ2-1,-,TRBV6-4,CASSKLDSGQGTNEQFF,TGTGCCAGCAGTAAATTGGATTCGGGACAGGGAACCAATGAGCAGTTCTTC
14,-,TRBJ2-5,-,TRBV6-5,CASRVAGARETQYF,TGTGCCAGCAGGGTGGCGGGGGCGCGGGAGACCCAGTACTTC
13,TRBD1,TRBJ1-2,once,TRBV5-1,CASSGQGGGGYTF,TGCGCCAGCAGCGGACAGGGGGGTGGTGGCTACACCTTC
15,-,TRBJ1-5,-,TRBV2,CASEEGGGANQPQHF,TGTGCCAGCGAGGAGGGAGGAGGGGCAAATCAGCCCCAGCATTTT
13,TRBD1,TRBJ1-2,-,TRBV6-1,CASSDTGDYGYTF,TGTGCCAGCAGTGACACAGGGGACTATGGCTACACCTTC
13,-,TRBJ1-5,-,TRBV24-1,CATSVQGNQPQHF,TGTGCCACCAGTGTTCAGGGGAATCAGCCCCAGCATTTT
13,-,TRBJ2-1,-,TRBV24-1,CATSGWFTNEQFF,TGTGCCACCAGTGGTTGGTTCACGAATGAGCAGTTCTTC
15,-,TRBJ1-4,-,TRBV9,CASSVDEGFREKLFF,TGTGCCAGCAGCGTAGACGAGGGGTTCCGTGAAAAACTGTTTTTT
16,-,TRBJ1-4,few,TRBV28,CASRGSLTGVYEKLFF,TGTGCCAGCAGGGGCTCACTGACAGGCGTCTATGAAAAACTGTTTTTT
13,-,TRBJ1-1,-,TRBV3-1/TRBV3-2,CASSHVRNTEAFF,TGTGCCAGCAGCCATGTAAGGAACACTGAAGCTTTCTTT
15,-,TRBJ1-2,few,TRBV27,CASSLRWQNNYGYTF,TGTGCCAGCAGCTTGAGGTGGCAGAATAACTATGGCTACACCTTC
16,TRBD1,TRBJ1-3,-,TRBV30,CAWSAPGQGSGNTIYF,TGTGCCTGGAGTGCCCCGGGACAGGGGTCTGGAAACACCATATATTTT
12,-,TRBJ1-2,-,TRBV9,CASGGGNYGYTF,TGTGCCAGCGGGGGGGGAAACTATGGCTACACCTTC
14,-,TRBJ2-3,-,TRBV24-1,CATSDGGLADTQYF,TGTGCCACCAGTGATGGGGGGCTGGCAGATACGCAGTATTTT
12,-,TRBJ1-1,-,TRBV29-1,CSVVDPGTEAFF,TGCAGCGTAGTGGACCCCGGGACTGAAGCTTTCTTT
13,-,TRBJ2-1,-,TRBV10-1,CASSKGPDNEQFF,TGCGCCAGCAGCAAGGGACCCGACAATGAGCAGTTCTTC
14,TRBD2,TRBJ2-5,-,TRBV7-9,CASSLGLAQETQYF,TGTGCCAGCAGCTTAGGACTAGCTCAAGAGACCCAGTACTTC
17,-,TRBJ1-6,few,TRBV19,CASSMSPGGGYNSPLHF,TGTGCCAGTAGTATGTCTCCTGGGGGGGGCTATAATTCACCCCTCCACTTT
13,-,TRBJ2-3,-,TRBV6-5,CASSYPSTDTQYF,TGTGCCAGCAGTTACCCAAGCACAGATACGCAGTATTTT
15,-,TRBJ1-3,medium-sized,TRBV30,CAWSYLGSSGNTIYF,TGTGCCTGGAGTTACCTAGGGAGCTCTGGAAACACCATATATTTT
15,TRBD1,TRBJ2-5,-,TRBV6-5,CASTDLTGSVETQYF,TGTGCCAGCACCGATTTGACAGGGAGCGTAGAGACCCAGTACTTC
14,TRBD1,TRBJ1-2,-,TRBV5-1,CASSSGTGGPRNTF,TGCGCCAGCAGTTCCGGGACAGGGGGTCCCAGAAACACCTTC
14,TRBD2,TRBJ2-3,-,TRBV7-3,CASSKGLALDTQYF,TGTGCCAGCAGCAAGGGACTAGCGTTGGATACGCAGTATTTT
15,-,TRBJ2-2,-,TRBV2,CASSRQVSNTGELFF,TGTGCCAGCAGTAGACAGGTCTCGAACACCGGGGAGCTGTTTTTT
15,TRBD2,TRBJ2-1,-,TRBV27,CASSLRDYPYNEQFF,TGTGCCAGCAGTCTCCGGGACTATCCCTACAATGAGCAGTTCTTC
15,-,TRBJ2-1,-,TRBV9,CASSVAAQGTNEQFF,TGTGCCAGCAGCGTAGCGGCCCAGGGAACCAATGAGCAGTTCTTC
14,-,TRBJ1-1,-,TRBV6-5,CASIGGKANTEAFF,TGTGCCAGCATAGGGGGTAAGGCGAACACTGAAGCTTTCTTT
15,-,TRBJ1-2,once,TRBV7-2,CASSSMGGLRGGYTF,TGTGCCAGCAGCTCCATGGGGGGGCTCCGAGGGGGCTACACCTTC
15,-,TRBJ2-3,-,TRBV5-6,CASSLGLSPTDTQYF,TGTGCCAGCAGCTTGGGACTAAGTCCGACAGATACGCAGTATTTT
16,-,TRBJ1-6,few,TRBV11-2,CASSSGFGTYNSPLHF,TGTGCCAGCAGCTCCGGCTTTGGTACCTATAATTCACCCCTCCACTTT
13,-,TRBJ2-5,-,TRBV18,CASSPGIGETQYF,TGTGCCAGCTCACCAGGGATTGGAGAGACCCAGTACTTC
16,-,TRBJ1-4,-,TRBV4-1,CASSQGNIATNEKLFF,TGCGCCAGCAGCCAGGGCAACATAGCAACTAATGAAAAACTGTTTTTT
13,TRBD2,TRBJ2-1,-,TRBV12-3/TRBV12-4,CASSLLAGNEQFF,TGTGCCAGCAGTTTGTTAGCGGGCAATGAGCAGTTCTTC
16,TRBD1,TRBJ1-5,-,TRBV24-1,CATSDPRTGVSQPQHF,TGTGCCACCAGTGACCCCAGGACAGGGGTGAGTCAGCCCCAGCATTTT
15,TRBD1,TRBJ2-5,-,TRBV6-5,CASNQPGQPVETQYF,TGTGCCAGCAACCAGCCGGGACAGCCGGTGGAGACCCAGTACTTC
13,-,TRBJ2-1,-,TRBV7-2,CASSFPTARRQFF,TGTGCCAGCAGCTTCCCGACAGCTAGGCGGCAGTTCTTC
14,-,TRBJ1-1,few,TRBV4-1,CASSLWSGNPEAFF,TGCGCCAGCAGCCTCTGGTCAGGGAATCCTGAAGCTTTCTTT
16,-,TRBJ1-5,few,TRBV2,CASSRLGGPGNQPQHF,TGTGCCAGCAGTCGGCTGGGAGGGCCAGGCAATCAGCCCCAGCATTTT
13,-,TRBJ1-2,-,TRBV25-1,CASSDSALYGYTF,TGTGCCAGCAGTGACTCTGCTCTCTATGGCTACACCTTC
15,TRBD1,TRBJ1-6,-,TRBV28,CASRRDRVGNSPLHF,TGTGCCAGCAGACGGGACAGGGTAGGGAATTCACCCCTCCACTTT
13,-,TRBJ1-3,-,TRBV28,CASSSGTGNTIYF,TGTGCCAGCAGTTCCGGGACAGGAAACACCATATATTTT
14,-,TRBJ1-2,-,TRBV2,CASIKTRDNYGYTF,TGTGCCAGCATAAAAACAAGGGATAACTATGGCTACACCTTC
14,-,TRBJ1-2,few,TRBV4-1,CASSHSIQATGYTF,TGCGCCAGCAGCCATTCGATCCAGGCAACCGGCTACACCTTC
14,TRBD1,TRBJ2-2,-,TRBV6-5,CASSQDRGRRELFF,TGTGCCAGCAGCCAGGACAGGGGGCGCCGGGAGCTGTTTTTT
13,TRBD1,TRBJ1-1,-,TRBV18,CASSRTGPTEAFF,TGTGCCAGCTCACGGACAGGGCCCACTGAAGCTTTCTTT
11,-,TRBJ2-5,-,TRBV30,CAWSDGRTQYF,TGTGCCTGGAGCGACGGCCGTACCCAGTACTTC
15,-,TRBJ2-2,-,TRBV2,CARASGRLNTGELFF,TGTGCCAGGGCCTCAGGGCGATTGAACACCGGGGAGCTGTTTTTT
16,-,TRBJ2-1,-,TRBV2,CASRESRDGYYNEQFF,TGTGCCAGCAGAGAATCCCGGGACGGATACTACAATGAGCAGTTCTTC
14,-,TRBJ2-5,once,TRBV15,CATSRAGSRETQYF,TGTGCCACCAGCAGGGCGGGAAGTCGGGAGACCCAGTACTTC
15,-,TRBJ1-1,-,TRBV11-2,CASSSRPGLNTEAFF,TGTGCCAGCAGCTCTAGGCCAGGTCTGAACACTGAAGCTTTCTTT
11,-,TRBJ1-2,few,TRBV28,CASSLRYGYTF,TGTGCCAGCAGTTTGAGGTATGGCTACACCTTC
13,-,TRBJ2-5,-,TRBV7-7,CASSLARQGTQYF,TGTGCCAGCAGCTTAGCCAGACAAGGGACCCAGTACTTC
15,-,TRBJ1-1,-,TRBV4-2,CASSPQLVSNTEAFF,TGTGCCAGCAGCCCACAGCTAGTTTCGAACACTGAAGCTTTCTTT